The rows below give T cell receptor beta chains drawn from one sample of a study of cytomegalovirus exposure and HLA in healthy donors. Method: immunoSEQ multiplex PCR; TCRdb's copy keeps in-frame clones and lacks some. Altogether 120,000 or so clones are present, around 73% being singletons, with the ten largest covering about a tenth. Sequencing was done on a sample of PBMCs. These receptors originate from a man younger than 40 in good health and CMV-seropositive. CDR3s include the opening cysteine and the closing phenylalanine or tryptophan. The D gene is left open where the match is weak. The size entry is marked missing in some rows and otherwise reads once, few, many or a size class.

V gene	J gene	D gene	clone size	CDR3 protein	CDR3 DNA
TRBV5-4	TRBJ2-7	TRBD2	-	CASSLVLAGVGEQYF	TGTGCCAGCAGCTTGGTACTAGCGGGAGTAGGCGAGCAGTACTTC
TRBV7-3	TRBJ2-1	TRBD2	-	CASSQRGAGGKQFF	TGTGCCAGCAGCCAACGGGGCGCGGGGGGAAAGCAGTTCTTC
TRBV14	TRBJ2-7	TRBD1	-	CASSRTGTGSYEQYF	TGTGCCAGCAGCCGTACCGGGACAGGGTCCTACGAGCAGTACTTC
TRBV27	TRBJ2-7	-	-	CASSLRGLSYEQYF	TGTGCCAGCAGTTTACGGGGGTTATCCTACGAGCAGTACTTC
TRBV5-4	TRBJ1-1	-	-	CASSFPRTGIMNTEAFF	TGTGCCAGCAGCTTTCCTAGGACGGGAATTATGAACACTGAAGCTTTCTTT
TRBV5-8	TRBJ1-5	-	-	CASSSSRTGGYQPQHF	TGTGCCAGCAGCTCGAGCCGGACCGGGGGTTATCAGCCCCAGCATTTT
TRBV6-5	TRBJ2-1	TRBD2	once	CASGGVLNNEQFF	TGTGCCAGTGGGGGGGTTCTTAACAATGAGCAGTTCTTC
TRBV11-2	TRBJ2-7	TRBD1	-	CASSRRDRGYEQYF	TGTGCCAGCAGCCGCAGGGACAGGGGCTACGAGCAGTACTTC
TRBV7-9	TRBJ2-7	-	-	CASSITGHEQYF	TGTGCCAGCAGCATTACAGGGCACGAGCAGTACTTC
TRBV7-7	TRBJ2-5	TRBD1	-	CASSLGTGKETQYF	TGTGCCAGCAGCTTGGGGACAGGGAAAGAGACCCAGTACTTC
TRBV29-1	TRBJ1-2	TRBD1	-	CSVRDRGHYGYTF	TGCAGCGTCAGAGACAGGGGCCACTATGGCTACACCTTC
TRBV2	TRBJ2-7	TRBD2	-	CASRRRLASYEQYF	TGTGCCAGCCGGCGGAGACTAGCATCCTACGAGCAGTACTTC
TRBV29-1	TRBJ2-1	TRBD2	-	CSVKFVAGVNEQFF	TGCAGCGTTAAATTTGTAGCGGGAGTAAATGAGCAGTTCTTC